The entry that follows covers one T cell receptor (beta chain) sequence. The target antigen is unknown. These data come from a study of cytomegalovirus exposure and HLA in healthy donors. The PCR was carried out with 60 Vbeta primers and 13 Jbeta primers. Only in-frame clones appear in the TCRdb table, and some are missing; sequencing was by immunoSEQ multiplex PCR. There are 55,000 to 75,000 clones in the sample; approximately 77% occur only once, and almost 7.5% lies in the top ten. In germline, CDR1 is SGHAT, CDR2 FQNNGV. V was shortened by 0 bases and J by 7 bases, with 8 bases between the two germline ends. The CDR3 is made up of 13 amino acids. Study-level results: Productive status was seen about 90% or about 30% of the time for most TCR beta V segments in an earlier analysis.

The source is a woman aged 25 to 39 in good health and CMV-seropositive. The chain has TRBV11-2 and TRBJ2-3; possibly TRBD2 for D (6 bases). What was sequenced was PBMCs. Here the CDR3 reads CASSLDRGNTQYF. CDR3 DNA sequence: TGTGCCAGCAGCTTAGATCGGGGGAATACGCAGTATTTT.